This TCR beta chain was sequenced during a study of post-analysis software for immune sequencing data. Germline loops: CDR1 MGHDK, CDR2 SYGVNS. The CDR3 covers 15 residues. Trimming pared 1 base from V and 8 bases from J, leaving 17 bases between. Unique molecular identifiers were present in the TCR beta cDNA libraries. TCRdb redid the calling of the PCR reads with MiXCR, one entry per CDR3 protein. The data show hundreds of thousands of distinct CDR3 sequences, 30% seen once. Turning to this clonotype: Its antigen is undetermined.

Overall study findings and caveats: When patients were compared with controls, about 5 TRBV segments were more frequent, TRBV5-6, TRBV5-1 and TRBV20-1 among them. Normalized Chao1 diversity was significantly lower in multiple sclerosis patients than in controls.

The sequencing sample was made of blood. The gene calls are TRBV25-1 and TRBJ1-2, with TRBD1 as a possible D gene (6 bases). The clonotype comes from a girl under 18 with multiple sclerosis. The CDR3 nucleotides read TGTGCCAGCAGTGAATCGTCAGGGGAATGTGGCGGCTACACCTTC. As protein: CASSESSGECGGYTF.